Shown below are 5 T cell receptor beta chains from a single sample sequenced in a study of T cells after yellow fever vaccination. TCRdb called the 5' RACE reads again in MiXCR, with one record for every CDR3 protein. There are hundreds of thousands of distinct CDR3 sequences in the sample; 21% occur only once, and about 17% lies in the top ten. The sequences come from PBMCs, collected around 3 weeks after the first yellow fever vaccination. These receptors were collected from a man aged 18-30 years who received the YFV17D yellow fever vaccine.

The V and J genes are TRBV5-1 and TRBJ2-2; D gene uncertain. V was clipped by 1 base and J by 4 bases, with 11 bases between them. The CDR3 length is 15 residues. In germline, CDR1 is SGHRS, CDR2 YFSETQ. The DNA of the CDR3 is TGCGCCAGCAGCTTGCCCGAGAGAGGCACCGGGGAGCTGTTTTTT. This encodes CASSLPERGTGELFF.

This clonotype has a handful of counts. The chain employs TRBV5-6 and TRBJ2-2; D may be TRBD1 (6 bases). Trimming removed 0 bases at V and 6 bases at J, with 12 bases between. Germline-derived CDR1 and CDR2 are SGHDT and YYEEEE. This CDR3 comprises 15 residues. The CDR3, as DNA: TGTGCCAGCAGCTTGGTGGGGGCATCCCCCGGGGAGCTGTTTTTT. Translated, it gives CASSLVGASPGELFF.

V is TRBV9 and J is TRBJ2-1, with 8 bases fitting TRBD2. The CDR3 contains 14 residues. Germline values: CDR1 SGDLS, CDR2 YYNGEE. V lost 4 bases to trimming and J lost 6 bases; unmatched junction nucleotides: 6. CDR3 region: CASSSGGAGNEQFF. CDR3 sequence (DNA): TGTGCCAGCAGCTCCGGGGGGGCCGGCAATGAGCAGTTCTTC.

The V call is TRBV27, the J call TRBJ2-3; D perhaps matches TRBD1 (6 bases). Trimming cost V 4 bases and J 2 bases, with 16 bases left between them. Germline V gene lookup returns CDR1 MNHEY and CDR2 SMNVEV (reference sequence). This CDR3 is built from 16 residues. The CDR3 bases are TGTGCCAGCAGTTCCTTCAGGGGTTCCCCCACAGATACGCAGTATTTT. This codes for CASSSFRGSPTDTQYF.

The chain is built from TRBV28 and TRBJ1-1; D gene ambiguous. Germline assignment: CDR1 MDHEN and CDR2 SYDVKM. With 8 bases removed from V and 5 bases from J, the gap between germline ends came to 15 bases. The CDR3 consists of 13 residues. This chain's CDR3 is CASGKYKGTEAFF. The CDR3 bases are TGTGCCAGCGGGAAATATAAAGGAACTGAAGCTTTCTTT.